The T cell receptor beta chain under discussion was sequenced for a study of T-cell reconstitution after alpha-beta-depleted transplantation in children. The TCRbeta library incorporated unique molecular identifiers. TCRdb independently ran MiXCR on the PCR reads; one entry per CDR3 protein. This sample has a few hundred thousand distinct CDR3 sequences; about a tenth occur once, and the top ten carry 4.5% to 7%. CDR1 is SNHLY and CDR2 is FYNNEI in the germline V gene. CDR3 length: 17 amino acids. V lost 6 bases, J lost 0 bases, and 18 bases lay in between. The chain carries TRBV2 and TRBJ2-1; D is unresolved. The source was PBMCs from the stem cell graft donor, collected from the stem cell graft. The origin of this receptor is a human donor who donated a stem cell graft to a child with acute myeloid leukemia. CDR3 sequence reads: CASRAITAFGSYNEQFF. The CDR3 DNA follows: TGTGCCAGCAGGGCGATCACAGCGTTTGGCTCCTACAATGAGCAGTTCTTC. Filled out from reference TRBV2 and TRBJ2-1, the complete variable domain reads EPEVTQTPSHQVTQMGQEVILRCVPISNHLYFYWYRQILGQKVEFLVSFYNNEISEKSEIFDDQFSVERPDGSNFTLKIRSTKLEDSAMYFCASRAITAFGSYNEQFFGPGTRLTVL.